A single sample gave rise to the 11 T cell receptor beta chains below, sequenced in a study of beta chain features in type 1 diabetes. No antigen has been assigned to these receptors. Findings and limits, study-wide: Moderate but significant shortening of TCRB CDR3s was recorded in all four CD4+ subsets from Type 1 diabetes patients.

What was sequenced were expressed TCRB transcripts, since all of the isolated RNA had been reverse transcribed. Only in-frame clones appear in the TCRdb table, and some are missing; sequencing was by immunoSEQ multiplex PCR. The table has around 240,000 clones, under 20% seen once. Sequenced material: naive CD4+ T cells from blood. These receptors were collected from a man aged 25-45 years with type 1 diabetes.

The genes are TRBV15 and TRBJ2-1; D is unclear. CDR1 and CDR2 (germline): LNHNV, YYDKDF (reference sequence). Trimming pared 0 bases from V and 11 bases from J, leaving 8 bases between. CDR3 size: 12 residues. The CDR3 protein is CATSRDEWQQFF. For the CDR3, the DNA is TGTGCCACCAGCAGAGATGAGTGGCAGCAGTTCTTC.

In its sample, this clone was seen a few times. The V call is TRBV7-2, the J call TRBJ2-7; 7 nucleotides agree with TRBD2. The V gene end was trimmed by 4 bases and the J gene end by 1 base; junction bases not matched to a gene: 1. Per the germline V gene, CDR1 is SGHTA and CDR2 is FQGNSA. The CDR3 consists of 13 residues. In DNA form, the CDR3 reads TGTGCCAGCAGCTCAGCGGGGTCCTACGAGCAGTACTTC. It yields the protein CASSSAGSYEQYF.

This clone was counted a few times. This sequence joins TRBV5-6 and TRBJ2-7, with D possibly matching TRBD2 (5 bases). The CDR3 is made up of 12 amino acids. The V end was cut by 5 bases, the J end by 1 base, with 7 bases between. The germline CDR1 and CDR2 sequences are SGHDT and YYEEEE. The CDR3 coding sequence is TGTGCCAGCAGTCGGACTTCCTACGAGCAGTACTTC. Its protein is CASSRTSYEQYF.

A few counts support this clone. The chain couples TRBV7-9 to TRBJ2-3, with D hard to call. This CDR3 spans 12 amino acids. The V gene's germline CDR1 is SEHNR and CDR2 FQNEAQ (reference sequence). Trimming removed 9 bases at V and 1 base at J, with 8 bases between. CDR3 bases: TGTGCCAGTCCGTCAGGCACAGATACGCAGTATTTT. Its translation: CASPSGTDTQYF.

There are a few counts of this clone. The V gene is TRBV30, the J gene TRBJ2-1; TRBD1 matches 9 bases. V was clipped by 0 bases and J by 6 bases; unmatched bases: 3. Germline V lookup: CDR1 GTSNPN, CDR2 SVGIG (reference sequence). The CDR3 is 14 residues long. The CDR3 coding sequence is TGTGCCTGGAGTGTAGGGACAGGGCCCAATGAGCAGTTCTTC. This gives the protein CAWSVGTGPNEQFF.

This clone occurred a few times. The rearrangement uses TRBV29-1 and TRBJ2-3, with D possibly being TRBD1 (6 bases). The CDR3 loop spans 14 amino acids. V dropped 2 bases and J dropped 2 bases, with 11 bases sitting between them. Germline CDR1 and CDR2: SQVTM and ANQGSEA. The CDR3 loop reads CSVESWDITDTQYF. CDR3 nucleotides: TGCAGCGTTGAAAGTTGGGACATCACAGATACGCAGTATTTT.

This chain joins TRBV4-1 and TRBJ2-5, with TRBD2 identical over 9 bases. Germline V gene sequence: CDR1 MGHRA, CDR2 YSYEKL. The V segment lost 4 bases and the J segment 2 bases; nucleotides outside the gene matches: 8. The CDR3 totals 16 residues. DNA for the CDR3: TGCGCCAGCAGCCGTACAGCGGGAGGCCAACAAGAGACCCAGTACTTC. Its protein product is CASSRTAGGQQETQYF.

This clone was seen more than once but under ten times. The chain carries TRBV20-1 and TRBJ2-5; D is unclear. Per the germline V gene, CDR1 is DFQATT and CDR2 is SNEGSKA (reference sequence). This CDR3 is 11 amino acids long. The V end lost 3 bases, the J end lost 5 bases, and 7 bases lay between the germline ends. CDR3 sequence reads: CSARARETQYF. The CDR3 nucleotides read TGCAGTGCTAGGGCCCGGGAGACCCAGTACTTC.

This clone was seen more than once but under ten times. This chain uses TRBV23-1 with TRBJ2-1; 7 nucleotides agree with TRBD1. TRBV23-1 belongs to the ORF category, with a function that is uncertain. Germline trimming cut 0 bases from V and 3 bases from J; bases unmatched to any gene: 5. The CDR3 totals 16 residues. The CDR3 coding sequence is TGCGCCAGCAGTCAATCAGGACAGGAAAACTACAATGAGCAGTTCTTC. As protein: CASSQSGQENYNEQFF.

This clone was recorded a few times. The genes are TRBV5-6 and TRBJ2-3; 8 bases line up with TRBD1. The J segment lost 6 bases and the V segment lost 4 bases, leaving 7 bases of the junction unmatched. CDR3 length: 14 residues. In germline, CDR1 is SGHDT, CDR2 YYEEEE. CDR3 region: CASSQRQGSDTQYF. The DNA for the CDR3 is TGTGCCAGCAGCCAGAGACAGGGGTCGGATACGCAGTATTTT.

Only a few counts were recorded for this clone. This sequence joins TRBV2 and TRBJ2-4, with D perhaps matching TRBD1 or TRBD2 (5 bases each). CDR3 length: 11 amino acids. Trimming cost V 6 bases and J 11 bases, with 11 bases left between them. Germline CDR1 is SNHLY and CDR2 is FYNNEI. CDR3 bases: TGTGCCAGCAGCGAGGGGCATTTTCAGTACTTC. Its translation: CASSEGHFQYF.